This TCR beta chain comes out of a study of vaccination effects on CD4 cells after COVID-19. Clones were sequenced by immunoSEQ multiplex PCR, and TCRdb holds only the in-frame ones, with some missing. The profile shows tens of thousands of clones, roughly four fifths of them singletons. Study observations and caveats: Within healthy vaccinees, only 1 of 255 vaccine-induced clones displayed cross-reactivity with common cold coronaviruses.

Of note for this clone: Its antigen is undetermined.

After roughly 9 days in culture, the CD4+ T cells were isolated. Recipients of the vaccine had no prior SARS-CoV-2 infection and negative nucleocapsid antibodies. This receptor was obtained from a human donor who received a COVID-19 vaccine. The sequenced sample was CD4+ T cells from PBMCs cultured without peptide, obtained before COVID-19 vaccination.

The CDR3 bases are TGTGCCACCAGTGATACGACAGGTAACTATGGCTACACCTTC. It is translated as CATSDTTGNYGYTF. The chain employs TRBV24-1 and TRBJ1-2; possible D gene TRBD1, 6 bases. Trimming removed 3 bases at V and 1 base at J, with 8 bases between. CDR1 and CDR2 from the germline V gene are KGHDR and SFDVKD. This CDR3 is 14 amino acids long.